These 14 T cell receptor beta chains came from one sample sequenced in a study of shared clonotypes between healthy human individuals (dated by TCRdb to the early 2020s). Libraries came from the immunoSEQ multiplex PCR assay. TCRdb carries this immuneACCESS record with in-frame sequences only. Its versions omit some clonotypes, under half of them owing to an unresolved V gene in the studies checked, with the rest unexplained. Here the sample has hundreds of thousands of clones; 85% to 95% occur a single time. Together, the top ten hold over 0.1% of the sample. For the CD8 naive samples, CD45RO-negative cells were positively selected for CCR7, yielding a CD45RA+CCR7+ population from which TemRA cells were excluded. The sample consisted of naive CD8+ T cells sorted from blood. Reading the label with the study, this specimen's cell subset or site is: CD45RA+CCR7+. The source is a woman aged 25 to 39 in good health.

This clone turned up a few times. The chain couples TRBV4-1 to TRBJ1-1, with D unclear. V was pared by 0 bases and J by 5 bases, with 7 bases between. The CDR3 totals 13 residues. The germline V gene encodes CDR1 MGHRA and CDR2 YSYEKL. This chain's CDR3 is CASSQERATEAFF. For the CDR3, the DNA is TGCGCCAGCAGCCAAGAGAGGGCTACTGAAGCTTTCTTT.

The chain uses TRBV6-6 and TRBJ2-7; 7 nucleotides agree with TRBD2. CDR1 MNHNY and CDR2 SVGAGI come from the germline V gene (reference sequence). This CDR3 has 15 residues. V trimming: 5 bases; J trimming: 3 bases; junction bases outside the gene matches: 10. In DNA form, the CDR3 reads TGTGCCAGCAGTACCCGGGGGGAGCGGGGCTACGAGCAGTACTTC. This codes for CASSTRGERGYEQYF.

The V and J genes are TRBV5-4 and TRBJ2-7; 12 bases line up with TRBD1. Per germline, CDR1 SGHNT and CDR2 YYREEE (reference sequence). Germline trimming cut 4 bases from V and 0 bases from J; bases unmatched to any gene: 8. This CDR3 is 17 amino acids long. CDR3 in DNA: TGTGCCAGCAGCGTTTTCGGGACAGGGGGCCCCTCCTACGAGCAGTACTTC. Protein: CASSVFGTGGPSYEQYF.

Turning to this clone: The same CDR3 can be traced to other DNA sequences in this sample. CDR3 sequence reads: CASSLSGISYEQYF. CDR3 DNA sequence: TGTGCCAGCAGTTTATCGGGAATCTCCTACGAGCAGTACTTC. This sequence joins TRBV28 and TRBJ2-7; possibly TRBD2 for D (5 bases). Germline CDR1 MDHEN, CDR2 SYDVKM. V lost 1 base to trimming and J lost 0 bases, with 7 bases between them. The CDR3 is made up of 14 amino acids.

The chain uses TRBV27 and TRBJ2-7; 8 bases match TRBD2. The CDR3 consists of 14 residues. Per germline, CDR1 MNHEY and CDR2 SMNVEV (reference sequence). Losses at the gene ends were 10 bases for V and 2 bases for J; bases not matched to a gene: 10. The CDR3 coding sequence is TGTGCCACCCACCCCGGGGGGGCGGCCTACGAGCAGTACTTC. Protein: CATHPGGAAYEQYF.

The chain is built from TRBV11-3 and TRBJ2-5, with D possibly matching TRBD2 (7 bases). V gave up 5 bases and J gave up 2 bases, with 18 bases separating them. The CDR3 spans 16 residues. Germline CDR1 SGHNT, CDR2 YENEEA. The CDR3 loop is CASSPTRGGLQETQYF. CDR3 in DNA: TGTGCCAGCAGCCCCACCAGAGGGGGACTACAAGAGACCCAGTACTTC.

This sequence joins TRBV7-8 and TRBJ1-4; the D is unclear. Looked up from germline, CDR1 is SGHVS and CDR2 is FQNEAQ. V lost 3 bases to trimming and J lost 7 bases, with 9 bases between them. The CDR3 runs 13 residues. The CDR3 bases are TGTGCCAGCAGCTTTCGACGCGGTGAAAAACTGTTTTTT. This encodes CASSFRRGEKLFF.

This clone was seen just once. The CDR3 bases are TGTGCCAGCAGCCGATTCGGACAGGGATTTTTCTACGAGCAGTACTTC. It specifies CASSRFGQGFFYEQYF. The rearrangement uses TRBV5-4 and TRBJ2-7; 8 bases fit TRBD1. The V gene's germline CDR1 is SGHNT and CDR2 YYREEE (reference sequence). This CDR3 is 16 amino acids long. V lost 4 bases and J lost 3; bases outside the gene matches: 12.

The rearrangement joins TRBV4-2 to TRBJ2-7; weak D call: TRBD1 (5 bases). The germline V gene encodes CDR1 LGHNA and CDR2 YNFKEQ. V dropped 4 bases and J dropped 5 bases, with 15 bases sitting between them. The CDR3 runs 14 residues. CDR3 coding DNA: TGTGCCAGCAGCCCCCTGGGGCTAGTTCACGAGCAGTACTTC. Amino acids: CASSPLGLVHEQYF.

The chain uses TRBV5-6 and TRBJ2-7, with D perhaps TRBD1 or TRBD2 (5 bases each). This CDR3 spans 13 amino acids. Trimming removed 4 bases at V and 3 bases at J, with 11 bases between. Germline V gene lookup returns CDR1 SGHDT and CDR2 YYEEEE. The CDR3 region is CASSRGRSYEQYF. The CDR3 DNA is TGTGCCAGCAGCAGGGGACGGAGCTACGAGCAGTACTTC.

This chain joins TRBV13 and TRBJ2-7, with TRBD1 matching 9 bases. The CDR3 is 14 amino acids. Germline CDR1 and CDR2: PRHDT and FYEKMQ (reference sequence). J gave up 4 bases and V 5 bases, and 6 bases lay outside the gene matches. The CDR3 region has the DNA TGTGCCAGCAGCGTAAGTGGGACAGGGTACGAGCAGTACTTC. Protein: CASSVSGTGYEQYF.

V usage is TRBV19 and J usage is TRBJ1-1, with 7 bases fitting TRBD1. This CDR3 comprises 15 residues. With V trimmed by 7 bases and J by 1 base, 9 bases remained unmatched. CDR1 and CDR2 (germline): LNHDA, SQIVND (reference sequence). In DNA, the CDR3 is TGTGCCAGTATGGACCAGGGACAGTCGAACACTGAAGCTTTCTTT. It yields the protein CASMDQGQSNTEAFF. Drawing the rest from reference TRBV19 and TRBJ1-1, the complete variable domain is DGGITQSPKYLFRKEGQNVTLSCEQNLNHDAMYWYRQDPGQGLRLIYYSQIVNDFQKGDIAEGYSVSREKKESFPLTVTSAQKNPTAFYLCASMDQGQSNTEAFFGQGTRLTVV.

V is TRBV5-6 and J is TRBJ2-2; D gene unclear. The V end lost 4 bases, the J end lost 0 bases, and 19 bases lay between the germline ends. Germline V gene data show CDR1 as SGHDT and CDR2 as YYEEEE. The CDR3 sequence is 18 residues long. The CDR3: CASSRLWSPLSNTGELFF. DNA of the CDR3: TGTGCCAGCAGCCGATTATGGTCCCCTCTCTCGAACACCGGGGAGCTGTTTTTT.

The chain joins TRBV13 to TRBJ2-2, with 8 bases lining up with TRBD1. The V and J ends lost 3 bases and 0 bases, in that order; junction bases with no gene match: 3. Germline CDR1 PRHDT, CDR2 FYEKMQ (reference sequence). The CDR3 is 16 amino acids. CDR3 sequence reads: CASSFTGQANTGELFF. DNA of the CDR3: TGTGCCAGCAGCTTCACGGGACAGGCGAACACCGGGGAGCTGTTTTTT.